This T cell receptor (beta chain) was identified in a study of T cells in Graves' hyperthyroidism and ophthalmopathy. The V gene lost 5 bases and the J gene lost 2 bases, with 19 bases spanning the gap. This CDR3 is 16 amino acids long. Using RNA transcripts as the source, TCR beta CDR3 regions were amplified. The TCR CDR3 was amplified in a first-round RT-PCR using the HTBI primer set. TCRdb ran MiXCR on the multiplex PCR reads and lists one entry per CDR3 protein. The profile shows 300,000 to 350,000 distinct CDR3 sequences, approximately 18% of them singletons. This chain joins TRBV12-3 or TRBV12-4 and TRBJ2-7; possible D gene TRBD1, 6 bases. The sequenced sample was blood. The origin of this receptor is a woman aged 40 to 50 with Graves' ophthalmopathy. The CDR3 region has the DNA TGTGCCAGCAGTACCCAAGACAGGCTGTCCCCCTACGAGCAGTACTTC. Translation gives CASSTQDRLSPYEQYF.